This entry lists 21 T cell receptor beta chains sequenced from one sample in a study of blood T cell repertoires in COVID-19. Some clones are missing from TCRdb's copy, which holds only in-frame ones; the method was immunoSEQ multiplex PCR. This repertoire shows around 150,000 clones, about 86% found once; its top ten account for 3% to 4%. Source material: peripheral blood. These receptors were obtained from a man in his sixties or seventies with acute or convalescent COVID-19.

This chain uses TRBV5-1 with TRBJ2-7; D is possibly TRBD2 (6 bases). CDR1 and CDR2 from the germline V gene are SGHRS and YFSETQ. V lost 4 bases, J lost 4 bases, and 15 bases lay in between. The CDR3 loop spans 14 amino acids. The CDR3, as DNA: TGCGCCAGCAGCCGACAGCTGGGGGGATACGAGCAGTACTTC. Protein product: CASSRQLGGYEQYF.

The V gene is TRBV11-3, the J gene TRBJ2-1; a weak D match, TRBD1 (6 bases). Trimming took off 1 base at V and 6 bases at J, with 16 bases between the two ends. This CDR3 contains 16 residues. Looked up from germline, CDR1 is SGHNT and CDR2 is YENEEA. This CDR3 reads CASSLGGSRGGNEQFF. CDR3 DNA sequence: TGTGCCAGCAGCTTAGGGGGGAGCAGGGGCGGCAATGAGCAGTTCTTC.

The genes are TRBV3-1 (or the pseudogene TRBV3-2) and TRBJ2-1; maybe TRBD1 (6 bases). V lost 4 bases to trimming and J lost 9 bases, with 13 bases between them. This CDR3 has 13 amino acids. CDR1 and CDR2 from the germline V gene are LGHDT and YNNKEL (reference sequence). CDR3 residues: CASSLQGFVEQFF. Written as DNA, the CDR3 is TGTGCCAGCAGCCTACAGGGCTTTGTTGAGCAGTTCTTC.

As DNA, the CDR3 is TGTGCCAGCAGTGAAGAGGGGGTTGGCAATTCACCCCTCCACTTT. It is translated as CASSEEGVGNSPLHF. The chain is built from TRBV2 and TRBJ1-6; D perhaps matches TRBD1 (6 bases). CDR1 and CDR2 from the germline V gene are SNHLY and FYNNEI. The CDR3 has 15 residues. Trimming removed 1 base from V and 7 bases from J, with 11 bases in between. Full variable domain (rest looked up from reference TRBV2 and TRBJ1-6): EPEVTQTPSHQVTQMGQEVILRCVPISNHLYFYWYRQILGQKVEFLVSFYNNEISEKSEIFDDQFSVERPDGSNFTLKIRSTKLEDSAMYFCASSEEGVGNSPLHFGNGTRLTVT.

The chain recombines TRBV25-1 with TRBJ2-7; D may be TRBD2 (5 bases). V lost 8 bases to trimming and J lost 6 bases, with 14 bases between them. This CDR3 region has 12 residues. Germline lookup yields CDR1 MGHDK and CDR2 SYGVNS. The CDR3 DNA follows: TGTGCCAGCCATTCGTGGAGCGGCGAGCAGTACTTC. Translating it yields CASHSWSGEQYF.

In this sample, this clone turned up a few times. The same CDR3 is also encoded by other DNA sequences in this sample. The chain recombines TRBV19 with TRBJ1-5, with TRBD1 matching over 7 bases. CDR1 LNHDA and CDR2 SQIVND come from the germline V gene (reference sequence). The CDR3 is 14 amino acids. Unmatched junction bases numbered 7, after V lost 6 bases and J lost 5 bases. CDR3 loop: CASSLRQGDQPQHF. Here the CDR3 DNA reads TGTGCCAGTAGCCTGAGACAGGGAGATCAGCCCCAGCATTTT.

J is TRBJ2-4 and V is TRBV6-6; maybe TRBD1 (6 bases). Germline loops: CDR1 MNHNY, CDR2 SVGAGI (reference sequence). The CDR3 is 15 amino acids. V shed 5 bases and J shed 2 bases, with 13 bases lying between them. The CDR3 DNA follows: TGTGCCAGCAGTAATCAGGGGTTCCCCAAAAACATTCAGTACTTC. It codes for CASSNQGFPKNIQYF.

CDR3 amino acids: CATSRGQGTSNYGYTF. The CDR3, as DNA: TGTGCCACCAGCAGGGGACAGGGGACGTCTAACTATGGCTACACCTTC. The chain combines TRBV15 with TRBJ1-2, with TRBD1 matching over 10 bases. Looked up from germline, CDR1 is LNHNV and CDR2 is YYDKDF (reference sequence). The J segment lost 0 bases and the V segment lost 3 bases, leaving 4 bases of the junction unmatched. There are 16 residues in the CDR3.

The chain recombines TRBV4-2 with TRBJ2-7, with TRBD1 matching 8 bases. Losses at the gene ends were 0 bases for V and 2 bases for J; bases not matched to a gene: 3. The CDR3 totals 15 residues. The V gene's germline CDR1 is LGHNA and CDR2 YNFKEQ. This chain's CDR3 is CASSQETGATYEQYF. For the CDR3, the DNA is TGTGCCAGCAGCCAAGAGACAGGGGCCACCTACGAGCAGTACTTC.

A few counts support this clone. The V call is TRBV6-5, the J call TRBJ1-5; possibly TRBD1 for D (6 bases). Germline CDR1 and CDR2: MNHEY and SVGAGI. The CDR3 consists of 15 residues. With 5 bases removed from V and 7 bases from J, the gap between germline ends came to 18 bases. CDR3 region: CASSTGTLVGQPQHF. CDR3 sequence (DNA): TGTGCCAGCAGTACCGGGACACTCGTCGGCCAGCCCCAGCATTTT.

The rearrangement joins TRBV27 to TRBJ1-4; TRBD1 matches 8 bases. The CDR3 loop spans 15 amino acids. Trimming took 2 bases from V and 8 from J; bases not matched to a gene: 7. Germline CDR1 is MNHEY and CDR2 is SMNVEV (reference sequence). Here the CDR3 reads CASSLRWTGREKLFF. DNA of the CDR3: TGTGCCAGCAGTTTAAGGTGGACAGGGCGGGAAAAACTGTTTTTT.

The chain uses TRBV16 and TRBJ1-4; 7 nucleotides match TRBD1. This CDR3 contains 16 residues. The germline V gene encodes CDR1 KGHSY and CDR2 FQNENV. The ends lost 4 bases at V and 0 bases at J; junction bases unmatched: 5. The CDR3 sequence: CASSRSTGATNEKLFF. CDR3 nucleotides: TGTGCCAGCAGCCGAAGTACAGGGGCAACTAATGAAAAACTGTTTTTT.

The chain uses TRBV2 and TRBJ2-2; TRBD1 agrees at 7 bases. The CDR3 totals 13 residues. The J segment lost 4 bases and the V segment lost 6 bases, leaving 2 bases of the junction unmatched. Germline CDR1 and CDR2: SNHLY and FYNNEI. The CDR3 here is CASRGQVTGELFF. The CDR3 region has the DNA TGTGCCAGCAGAGGACAGGTCACCGGGGAGCTGTTTTTT.

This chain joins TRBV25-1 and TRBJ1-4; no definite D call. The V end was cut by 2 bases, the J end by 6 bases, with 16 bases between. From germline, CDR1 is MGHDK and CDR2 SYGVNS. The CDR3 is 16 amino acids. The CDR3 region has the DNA TGTGCCAGCAGTGAAACGCGGGCCCGTCCCTATGAAAAACTGTTTTTT. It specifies CASSETRARPYEKLFF.

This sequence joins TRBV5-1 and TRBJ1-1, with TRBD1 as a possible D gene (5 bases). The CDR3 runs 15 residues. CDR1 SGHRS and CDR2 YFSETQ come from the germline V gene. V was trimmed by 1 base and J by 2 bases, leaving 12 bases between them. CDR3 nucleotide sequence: TGCGCCAGCAGCTTGCTGCGGGGGACTAACACTGAAGCTTTCTTT. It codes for CASSLLRGTNTEAFF.

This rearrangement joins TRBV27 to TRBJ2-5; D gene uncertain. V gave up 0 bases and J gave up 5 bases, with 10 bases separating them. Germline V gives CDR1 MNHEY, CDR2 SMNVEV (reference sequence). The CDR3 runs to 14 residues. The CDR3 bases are TGTGCCAGCAGTTTATCGAGAGCCTGGGAGACCCAGTACTTC. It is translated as CASSLSRAWETQYF.

CDR3 sequence: CASRSGVTDTQYF. CDR3 nucleotide sequence: TGTGCCAGCAGAAGTGGAGTCACAGATACGCAGTATTTT. This rearrangement joins TRBV6-5 to TRBJ2-3; D is ambiguous. V lost 6 bases and J lost 2, with 9 bases in between. Germline CDR1 and CDR2: MNHEY and SVGAGI. CDR3 length equals 13 residues.

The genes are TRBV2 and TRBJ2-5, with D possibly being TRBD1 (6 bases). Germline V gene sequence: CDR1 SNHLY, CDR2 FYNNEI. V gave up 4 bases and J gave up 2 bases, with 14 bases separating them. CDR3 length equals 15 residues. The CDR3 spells CASSALGGSQETQYF. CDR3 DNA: TGTGCCAGCAGTGCCTTAGGGGGATCACAAGAGACCCAGTACTTC.

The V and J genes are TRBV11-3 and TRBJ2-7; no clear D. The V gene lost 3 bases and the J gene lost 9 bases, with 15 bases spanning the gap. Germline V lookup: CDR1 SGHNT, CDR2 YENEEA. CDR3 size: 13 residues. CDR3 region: CASSFCVLLAQYF. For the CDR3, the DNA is TGTGCCAGCAGCTTTTGTGTACTCCTCGCGCAGTACTTC. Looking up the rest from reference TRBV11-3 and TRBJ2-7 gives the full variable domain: EAGVVQSPRYKIIEKKQPVAFWCNPISGHNTLYWYLQNLGQGPELLIRYENEEAVDDSQLPKDRFSAERLKGVDSTLKIQPAELGDSAVYLCASSFCVLLAQYFGPGTRLTVT.

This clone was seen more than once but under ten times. CDR3 region: CASSYGNLGDTQYF. DNA for the CDR3: TGTGCCAGCAGCTACGGGAACTTAGGAGATACGCAGTATTTT. V is TRBV7-2 and J is TRBJ2-3; D may be TRBD2 (5 bases). The CDR3 has 14 amino acids. V lost 4 bases and J lost 5, with 13 bases in between. CDR1 and CDR2 from the germline V gene are SGHTA and FQGNSA.

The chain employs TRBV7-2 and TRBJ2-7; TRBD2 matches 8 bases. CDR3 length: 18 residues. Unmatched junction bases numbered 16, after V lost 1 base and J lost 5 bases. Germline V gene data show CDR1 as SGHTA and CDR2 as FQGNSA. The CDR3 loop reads CASSLDSPLVSGRHEQYF. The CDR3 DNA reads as TGTGCCAGCAGCTTAGACTCTCCGCTTGTAAGCGGGAGACACGAGCAGTACTTC. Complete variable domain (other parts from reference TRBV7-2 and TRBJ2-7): GAGVSQSPSNKVTEKGKDVELRCDPISGHTALYWYRQSLGQGLEFLIYFQGNSAPDKSGLPSDRFSAERTGGSVSTLTIQRTQQEDSAVYLCASSLDSPLVSGRHEQYFGPGTRLTVT.